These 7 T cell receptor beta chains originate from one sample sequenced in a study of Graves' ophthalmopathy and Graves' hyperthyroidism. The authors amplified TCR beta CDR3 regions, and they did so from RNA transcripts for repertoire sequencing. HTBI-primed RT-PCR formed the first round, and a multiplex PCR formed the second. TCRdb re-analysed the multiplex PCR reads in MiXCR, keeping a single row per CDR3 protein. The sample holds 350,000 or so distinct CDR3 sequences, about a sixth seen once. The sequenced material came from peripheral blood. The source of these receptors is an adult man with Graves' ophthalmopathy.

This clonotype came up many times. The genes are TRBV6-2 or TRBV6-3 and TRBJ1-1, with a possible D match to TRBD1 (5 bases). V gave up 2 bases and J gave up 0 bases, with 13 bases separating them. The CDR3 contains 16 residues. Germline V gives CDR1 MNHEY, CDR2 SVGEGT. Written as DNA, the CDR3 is TGTGCCAGCAGTTACCCGGGATGGGGGATGAACACTGAAGCTTTCTTT. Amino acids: CASSYPGWGMNTEAFF.

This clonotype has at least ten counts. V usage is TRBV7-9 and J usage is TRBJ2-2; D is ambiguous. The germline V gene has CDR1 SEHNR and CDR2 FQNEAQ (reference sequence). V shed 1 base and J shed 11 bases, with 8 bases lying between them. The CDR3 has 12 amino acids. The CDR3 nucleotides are TGTGCCAGCAGCTTAGGTGAACCAGAGCTGTTTTTT. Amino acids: CASSLGEPELFF.

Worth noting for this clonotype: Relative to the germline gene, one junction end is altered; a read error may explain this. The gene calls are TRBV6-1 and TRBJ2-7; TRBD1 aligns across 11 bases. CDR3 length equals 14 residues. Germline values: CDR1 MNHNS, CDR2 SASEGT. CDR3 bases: TGTGCCAGCAGGGGCGGGGGGGACAGGGGGGAGCAGTCCTTC. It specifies CASRGGGDRGEQSF.

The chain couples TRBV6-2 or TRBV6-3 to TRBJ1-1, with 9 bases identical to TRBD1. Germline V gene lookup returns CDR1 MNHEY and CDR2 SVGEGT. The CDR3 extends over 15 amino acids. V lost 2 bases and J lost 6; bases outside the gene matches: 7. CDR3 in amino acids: CASSYTTGGRPEAFF. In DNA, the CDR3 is TGTGCCAGCAGTTACACGACAGGGGGGAGACCTGAAGCTTTCTTT.

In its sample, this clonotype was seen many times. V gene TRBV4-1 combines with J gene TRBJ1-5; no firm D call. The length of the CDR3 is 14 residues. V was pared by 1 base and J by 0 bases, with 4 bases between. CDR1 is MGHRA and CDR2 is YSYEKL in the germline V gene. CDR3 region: CASSQASSNQPQHF. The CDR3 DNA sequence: TGCGCCAGCAGCCAAGCATCTAGCAATCAGCCCCAGCATTTT.

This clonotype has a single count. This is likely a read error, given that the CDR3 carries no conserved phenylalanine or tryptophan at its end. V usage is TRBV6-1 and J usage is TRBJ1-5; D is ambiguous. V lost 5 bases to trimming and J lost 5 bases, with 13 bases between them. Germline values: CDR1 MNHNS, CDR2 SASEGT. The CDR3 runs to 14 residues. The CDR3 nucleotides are TGTGCCAGCAGTCATTCCCAGGTGGATCAGCCCCAGCATCTT. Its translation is CASSHSQVDQPQHL.

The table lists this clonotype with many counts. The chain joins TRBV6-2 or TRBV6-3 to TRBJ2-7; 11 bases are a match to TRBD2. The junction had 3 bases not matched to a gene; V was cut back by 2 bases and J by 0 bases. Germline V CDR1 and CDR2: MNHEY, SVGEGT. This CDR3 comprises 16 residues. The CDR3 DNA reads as TGTGCCAGCAGTTACGGGACTAGCGGCAACTCCTACGAGCAGTACTTC. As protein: CASSYGTSGNSYEQYF.